One sample yielded the 32 T cell receptor beta chains listed below, sequenced in a study of shared clonotypes between healthy human individuals (TCRdb year 2020). The library was made by the immunoSEQ multiplex PCR assay. TCRdb limited this immuneACCESS table to in-frame rearrangements with V and J called. A share of clones is missing; checked studies link under half to unresolved V genes, and the rest is unexplained. The sample table lists 1.4 million or so clones, approximately 98.5% of them with a count of one. The top ten clones comprise around 0.38% of the sample. The sample comprised naive CD4+ T cells sorted from blood. The cell subset or site label for this specimen denotes: CD45RA+ positively selected. The receptors shown here come from a young man in good health.

This chain connects TRBV4-2 to TRBJ2-7; D gene uncertain. Trimming took off 1 base at V and 6 bases at J, with 7 bases between the two ends. Germline values: CDR1 LGHNA, CDR2 YNFKEQ. The CDR3 loop spans 12 amino acids. CDR3 protein: CASSQVRSEQYF. The CDR3 coding sequence is TGTGCCAGCAGCCAAGTGCGGTCCGAGCAGTACTTC.

The rearrangement links TRBV15 to TRBJ1-5; the match to TRBD1 covers 7 bases. The CDR3 runs to 14 residues. CDR1 LNHNV and CDR2 YYDKDF come from the germline V gene (reference sequence). The J segment lost 6 bases and the V segment lost 3 bases, leaving 5 bases of the junction unmatched. CDR3 sequence: CATSRSGGPQPQHF. CDR3 DNA sequence: TGTGCCACCAGCAGGTCAGGGGGGCCTCAGCCCCAGCATTTT.

The CDR3 loop reads CASSDRQDTEAFF. The CDR3 DNA follows: TGCGCCAGCAGTGATCGGCAGGACACTGAAGCTTTCTTT. V and J are TRBV10-1 and TRBJ1-1; D not resolved. This CDR3 contains 13 residues. The V gene lost 3 bases and the J gene lost 3 bases, with 8 bases spanning the gap. Germline loops: CDR1 WNHNN, CDR2 SYGVQD (reference sequence).

The chain recombines TRBV9 with TRBJ2-6; the D gene is possibly TRBD2 (6 bases). The V gene's germline CDR1 is SGDLS and CDR2 YYNGEE. The germline V and J ends were trimmed by 1 base and 1 base, with 24 bases remaining between them. The CDR3 extends over 21 amino acids. In DNA form, the CDR3 reads TGTGCCAGCAGCGTACCCTCCTCTGGAGGGGAAAGGCAATCTGGGGCCAACGTCCTGACTTTC. Its protein is CASSVPSSGGERQSGANVLTF.

This chain links TRBV13 with TRBJ1-1, with TRBD1 as a possible D gene (5 bases). CDR1 is PRHDT and CDR2 is FYEKMQ in the germline V gene (reference sequence). The CDR3 covers 12 residues. The V end lost 3 bases, the J end lost 5 bases, and 7 bases lay between the germline ends. In DNA, the CDR3 is TGTGCCAGCAGCTTCCGGGGGACTGAAGCTTTCTTT. It yields the protein CASSFRGTEAFF. The entire variable domain, with the rest obtained from reference TRBV13 and TRBJ1-1, is as follows: AAGVIQSPRHLIKEKRETATLKCYPIPRHDTVYWYQQGPGQDPQFLISFYEKMQSDKGSIPDRFSAQQFSDYHSELNMSSLELGDSALYFCASSFRGTEAFFGQGTRLTVV.

The V gene is TRBV6-5, the J gene TRBJ1-3; D remains unclear. Per germline, CDR1 MNHEY and CDR2 SVGAGI. This CDR3 region has 11 residues. V was shortened by 7 bases and J by 2 bases, with 3 bases between the two germline ends. For the CDR3, the DNA is TGTGCCAGCAACGCTGGAAACACCATATATTTT. It specifies CASNAGNTIYF.

The chain carries TRBV18 and TRBJ1-5; no clear D gene. The CDR3 sequence is 12 residues long. The V and J ends lost 2 bases and 7 bases respectively, with 6 bases between them. The germline gives CDR1 KGHSH, CDR2 LQKENI. The CDR3 sequence: CASSPSMQPQHF. The CDR3 DNA reads TGTGCCAGCTCACCAAGCATGCAGCCCCAGCATTTT.

The chain is built from TRBV5-1 and TRBJ1-5; 9 nucleotides agree with TRBD1. This CDR3 contains 15 residues. With 0 bases clipped from V and 7 bases from J, the junction kept 5 bases outside the gene matches. Germline CDR1 SGHRS, CDR2 YFSETQ. CDR3 bases: TGCGCCAGCAGCTTGGGGGGACAGGGAGGCCAGCCCCAGCATTTT. Its translation: CASSLGGQGGQPQHF.

This clone was seen just once. Other nucleotide sequences from this sample produce the same CDR3. J is TRBJ1-1 and V is TRBV20-1; D not resolved. The CDR3 is 11 amino acids. The V end was cut by 3 bases, the J end by 5 bases, with 7 bases between. Germline V CDR1 and CDR2: DFQATT, SNEGSKA (reference sequence). The CDR3 sequence: CSARGGTEAFF. The CDR3 region has the DNA TGCAGTGCTAGGGGAGGGACTGAAGCTTTCTTT.

J is TRBJ2-7 and V is TRBV29-1; TRBD2 aligns across 7 bases. J lost 5 bases, V lost 1 base, and 5 bases had no gene match. The CDR3 has 13 residues. CDR1 and CDR2 (germline): SQVTM, ANQGSEA. DNA of the CDR3: TGCAGCGTTGAAGCGGCGGGAGTCCACGAGCAGTACTTC. Translated, it gives CSVEAAGVHEQYF.

The gene calls are TRBV29-1 and TRBJ2-3; TRBD2 matches 9 bases. The CDR3 covers 19 residues. Germline loops: CDR1 SQVTM, CDR2 ANQGSEA. V lost 7 bases and J lost 1; bases outside the gene matches: 21. In DNA, the CDR3 is TGCAGCGCCTGTATCGGATTAGCGGGAGTGCTCGTTGGCACAGATACGCAGTATTTT. This codes for CSACIGLAGVLVGTDTQYF.

The V gene is TRBV14, the J gene TRBJ2-7; D gene unclear. CDR3 length equals 11 residues. Germline V gene sequence: CDR1 SGHDN, CDR2 FVKESK. V was shortened by 1 base and J by 6 bases, with 4 bases between the two germline ends. The chain's CDR3 is CASSQVIEQYF. The CDR3 DNA is TGTGCCAGCAGCCAAGTAATCGAGCAGTACTTC.

The rearrangement links TRBV15 to TRBJ2-2; the D is unclear. Germline values: CDR1 LNHNV, CDR2 YYDKDF (reference sequence). Deletions cut 1 base from V and 6 bases from J, with 6 bases between. This CDR3 is built from 13 residues. This CDR3 reads CATSRGGSGELFF. The CDR3 bases are TGTGCCACCAGCAGAGGGGGATCCGGGGAGCTGTTTTTT. Full variable domain (outside the CDR3, taken from reference TRBV15 and TRBJ2-2): DAMVIQNPRYQVTQFGKPVTLSCSQTLNHNVMYWYQQKSSQAPKLLFHYYDKDFNNEADTPDNFQSRRPNTSFCFLDIRSPGLGDTAMYLCATSRGGSGELFFGEGSRLTVL.

In this sample, this clone turned up once. The rearrangement uses TRBV19 and TRBJ2-1; TRBD2 agrees at 10 bases. Germline CDR1 reads LNHDA; CDR2 reads SQIVND (reference sequence). This CDR3 is 15 amino acids long. The V segment lost 6 bases and the J segment 4 bases; nucleotides outside the gene matches: 6. CDR3 region: CASRRTSGPYNEQFF. CDR3 nucleotides: TGTGCCAGTAGACGGACTAGCGGACCTTACAATGAGCAGTTCTTC.

This chain links TRBV11-1 with TRBJ2-3; tentative D call: TRBD2 (5 bases). CDR3 length equals 13 residues. Germline values: CDR1 SGHAT, CDR2 FQDESV (reference sequence). The V end was cut by 3 bases, the J end by 5 bases, with 9 bases between. CDR3 in amino acids: CASSLGDIDTQYF. The CDR3 DNA reads TGTGCCAGCAGCTTGGGAGACATAGATACGCAGTATTTT. The complete variable domain, with remaining parts taken from reference TRBV11-1 and TRBJ2-3, reads EAEVAQSPRYKITEKSQAVAFWCDPISGHATLYWYRQILGQGPELLVQFQDESVVDDSQLPKDRFSAERLKGVDSTLKIQPAELGDSAMYLCASSLGDIDTQYFGPGTRLTVL.

Only one count was recorded for this clone. The V call is TRBV5-4, the J call TRBJ2-1; D may match TRBD1 or TRBD2 (5 bases each). Trimming took 3 bases from V and 2 from J, leaving 6 bases between them. CDR3 length equals 13 residues. CDR1 is SGHNT, CDR2 YYREEE, per germline (reference sequence). The DNA for the CDR3 is TGTGCCAGCAGCTGGGACCCCTACAATGAGCAGTTCTTC. Encoded protein: CASSWDPYNEQFF.

This chain's CDR3 is CASSLVGQNIQYF. CDR3 DNA sequence: TGTGCCAGCAGCTTGGTAGGTCAAAACATTCAGTACTTC. The rearrangement joins TRBV5-5 to TRBJ2-4; no reliable D call. Per germline, CDR1 SGHKS and CDR2 YYEKEE (reference sequence). CDR3 length: 13 residues. Trimming shortened V by 0 bases and J by 5 bases, and 6 bases separated the two germline ends.

The chain links TRBV5-5 to TRBJ1-5; D perhaps matches TRBD1 (5 bases). The CDR3 extends over 14 amino acids. Germline V CDR1 and CDR2: SGHKS, YYEKEE (reference sequence). The V and J ends lost 3 bases and 1 base respectively, with 8 bases between them. DNA of the CDR3: TGTGCCAGCAGCTCAGGGAAAAGCAATCAGCCCCAGCATTTT. It translates to CASSSGKSNQPQHF.

The chain has TRBV2 and TRBJ2-5, with a possible D match to TRBD1 (5 bases). This CDR3 has 19 amino acids. CDR1 and CDR2 (germline): SNHLY, FYNNEI. The ends were cut back, 3 bases at V and 4 bases at J, with 27 bases in the middle. CDR3 amino acids: CASSDWPGLVQYSGETQYF. Here the CDR3 DNA reads TGTGCCAGCAGTGATTGGCCAGGGCTTGTTCAATATTCGGGAGAGACCCAGTACTTC.

This sequence joins TRBV30 and TRBJ1-5, with 9 bases that match TRBD1. This CDR3 comprises 15 residues. Germline V lookup: CDR1 GTSNPN, CDR2 SVGIG (reference sequence). The trim removed 3 bases at V and 6 bases at J, leaving 9 bases unmatched. CDR3 protein: CAWSPRDRDAQPQHF. As DNA, the CDR3 is TGTGCCTGGAGCCCCAGGGACAGGGACGCTCAGCCCCAGCATTTT.

This clone was detected once. The chain joins TRBV18 to TRBJ1-3, with D possibly being TRBD1 (5 bases). Trimming pared 6 bases from V and 1 base from J, leaving 16 bases between. The CDR3 contains 16 residues. CDR1 KGHSH and CDR2 LQKENI come from the germline V gene. CDR3 sequence (DNA): TGTGCCAGCTCCCAATTAGGGACGGGATCTGGAAACACCATATATTTT. Residues: CASSQLGTGSGNTIYF.

The rearrangement joins TRBV7-2 to TRBJ1-5, with 11 bases lining up with TRBD1. The V and J ends lost 3 bases and 5 bases, in that order; junction bases with no gene match: 3. CDR3 length: 15 residues. Looked up from germline, CDR1 is SGHTA and CDR2 is FQGNSA. CDR3 residues: CASSLGQGEDQPQHF. Here the CDR3 DNA reads TGTGCCAGCAGCTTGGGACAGGGGGAAGATCAGCCCCAGCATTTT. Using reference TRBV7-2 and TRBJ1-5 for the parts outside the CDR3, the full variable domain is GAGVSQSPSNKVTEKGKDVELRCDPISGHTALYWYRQSLGQGLEFLIYFQGNSAPDKSGLPSDRFSAERTGGSVSTLTIQRTQQEDSAVYLCASSLGQGEDQPQHFGDGTRLSIL.

The rearrangement links TRBV5-8 to TRBJ2-1; 10 nucleotides agree with TRBD2. Germline V gives CDR1 SGHTS, CDR2 YDEGEE. The CDR3 is 15 amino acids. Trimming cost V 1 base and J 7 bases; bases outside gene matches: 5. CDR3 sequence reads: CASSLYSGRLNEQFF. CDR3 in DNA: TGTGCCAGCAGCTTGTATAGCGGGAGGCTGAATGAGCAGTTCTTC.

The genes are TRBV18 and TRBJ2-3; weak D call: TRBD2 (5 bases). The V and J ends lost 1 base and 2 bases respectively, with 10 bases between them. The CDR3 contains 15 residues. Germline CDR1 KGHSH, CDR2 LQKENI. The CDR3 region has the DNA TGTGCCAGCTCACCACGAAAGCGGAACACAGATACGCAGTATTTT. Translating gives CASSPRKRNTDTQYF.

CDR3 nucleotides: TGCGCCAGCAGCTTGAAGACAGATTGGAGCATAGGAGCGGGAAGCTACGAGCAGTACTTC. Amino acids: CASSLKTDWSIGAGSYEQYF. The chain combines TRBV5-1 with TRBJ2-7; 7 bases match TRBD2. Trimming at V came to 1 base and at J to 3 bases, leaving 22 bases not matched to a gene. In germline, CDR1 is SGHRS, CDR2 YFSETQ. The CDR3 is 20 amino acids.

The rearrangement joins TRBV5-1 to TRBJ2-2; D is possibly TRBD2 (6 bases). Germline CDR1 reads SGHRS; CDR2 reads YFSETQ. This CDR3 region has 15 residues. The ends were cut back, 3 bases at V and 3 bases at J, with 12 bases in the middle. CDR3 sequence: CASSSGLGDTGELFF. Written as DNA, the CDR3 is TGCGCCAGCAGCTCGGGACTCGGGGACACCGGGGAGCTGTTTTTT.

The gene calls are TRBV7-2 and TRBJ2-2, with 9 bases lining up with TRBD2. There are 17 residues in the CDR3. V dropped 2 bases and J dropped 5; count of bases not matched to a gene: 9. Germline lookup yields CDR1 SGHTA and CDR2 FQGNSA. The CDR3 region is CASSLILAGFGTGELFF. The CDR3 bases are TGTGCCAGCAGCTTAATACTAGCGGGCTTTGGTACCGGGGAGCTGTTTTTT.

The chain joins TRBV7-9 to TRBJ2-5, with 9 bases identical to TRBD2. The CDR3 length is 16 residues. Germline V gene data show CDR1 as SEHNR and CDR2 as FQNEAQ (reference sequence). Trimming removed 5 bases from V and 1 base from J; junction bases left unmatched: 8. The CDR3 DNA follows: TGTGCCAGCAGCGTTCCGGGACTAGCAGGCCAAGAGACCCAGTACTTC. This sequence encodes CASSVPGLAGQETQYF.

The rearrangement links TRBV4-3 to TRBJ2-4; 7 bases align to TRBD2. The CDR3 runs 14 residues. J lost 9 bases, V lost 3 bases, and 8 bases had no gene match. Germline V gives CDR1 LGHNA, CDR2 YSLEER. The chain's CDR3 is CASSQAGGVGIQYF. CDR3 DNA: TGCGCCAGCAGCCAGGCTGGGGGGGTAGGCATTCAGTACTTC.

The chain has TRBV4-3 and TRBJ2-7; 7 bases line up with TRBD2. The CDR3 spans 15 residues. The V segment lost 4 bases and the J segment 2 bases; nucleotides outside the gene matches: 8. The germline gives CDR1 LGHNA, CDR2 YSLEER. This CDR3 reads CASSPGGGAPYEQYF. The CDR3 DNA reads as TGCGCCAGCAGCCCCGGCGGGGGAGCTCCCTACGAGCAGTACTTC.

This chain connects TRBV5-4 to TRBJ2-3, with 8 bases matching TRBD1. Germline V gene sequence: CDR1 SGHNT, CDR2 YYREEE (reference sequence). This CDR3 region has 18 residues. After removal of 4 bases from V and 0 bases from J, the junction contained 13 bases not matched to a gene. The CDR3 DNA reads TGTGCCAGCAGCGCACGCACCATCGGGACAGGTAGCACAGATACGCAGTATTTT. Its protein is CASSARTIGTGSTDTQYF.

A note on this clone: Distinct nucleotide sequences in the sample also encode this CDR3. The rearrangement links TRBV18 to TRBJ2-7, with D unclear. V lost 2 bases to trimming and J lost 1 base, with 6 bases between them. CDR1 and CDR2 (germline): KGHSH, LQKENI. The CDR3 has 13 residues. The CDR3 sequence: CASSPDLSYEQYF. The CDR3 bases are TGTGCCAGCTCACCAGACTTGTCCTACGAGCAGTACTTC.